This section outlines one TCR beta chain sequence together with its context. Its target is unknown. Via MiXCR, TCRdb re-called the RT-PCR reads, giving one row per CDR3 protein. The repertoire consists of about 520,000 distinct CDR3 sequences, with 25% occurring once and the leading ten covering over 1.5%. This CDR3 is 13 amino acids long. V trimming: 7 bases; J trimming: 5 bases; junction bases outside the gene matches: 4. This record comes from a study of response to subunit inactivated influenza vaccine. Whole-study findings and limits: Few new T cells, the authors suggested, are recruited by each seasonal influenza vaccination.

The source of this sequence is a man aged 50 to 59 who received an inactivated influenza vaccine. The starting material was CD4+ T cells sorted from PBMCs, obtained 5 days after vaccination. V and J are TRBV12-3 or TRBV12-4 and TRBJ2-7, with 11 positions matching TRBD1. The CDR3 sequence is CASTRTGGNEQYF. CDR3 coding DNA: TGTGCCAGCACCCGGACAGGGGGCAACGAGCAGTACTTC.